This T cell receptor (beta chain) is from a study of T cell responses to AZD1222 COVID-19 vaccine. Study findings and constraints: CD4 TCRs covered the whole spike, strongest at regions 160-218 and 743-854. Only 5 to 7 individuals given AZD1222 were seropositive at baseline. Among spike-specific TCRs, nearly half reportedly target unmutated variant regions. There were mostly white British donors and more females than males, and clonal diversity was possibly underestimated.

This clone has just a few counts. The antigen is undetermined. Per the germline V gene, CDR1 is SGHTA and CDR2 is FQGNSA. CDR3 length: 15 amino acids. Trimming pared 5 bases from V and 3 bases from J, leaving 13 bases between. The data were produced by immunoSEQ multiplex PCR, yet TCRdb's version contains in-frame clones alone and is incomplete. The sample lists around 53,000 clones; around 83% were seen once. The sequenced sample was peripheral blood, obtained on day 0 of MenACWY control vaccination. The TCR comes from an adult in good health. The J gene is TRBJ1-4, the V gene TRBV7-2, with D uncertain. For the CDR3, the DNA is TGTGCCAGCAGCAACCGAGGGCGGGCTAATGAAAAACTGTTTTTT. Its protein is CASSNRGRANEKLFF. Supplemented by reference TRBV7-2 and TRBJ1-4, the full variable domain reads GAGVSQSPSNKVTEKGKDVELRCDPISGHTALYWYRQSLGQGLEFLIYFQGNSAPDKSGLPSDRFSAERTGGSVSTLTIQRTQQEDSAVYLCASSNRGRANEKLFFGSGTQLSVL.